A single sample gave rise to the 8 T cell receptor beta chains below, sequenced in a study of T cell responses to AZD1222 COVID-19 vaccine. Some clones are missing from TCRdb's copy, which holds only in-frame ones; the method was immunoSEQ multiplex PCR. The sample shows about 140,000 clones, 85% to 90% of them seen only once. The sample here was peripheral blood, taken on day 0 of AZD1222 vaccination. These receptors were obtained from an adult in good health.

The chain employs TRBV14 and TRBJ1-3, with D tentatively TRBD1 (5 bases). This CDR3 is built from 15 residues. Germline assignment: CDR1 SGHDN and CDR2 FVKESK. V lost 4 bases and J lost 1, with 11 bases in between. In DNA, the CDR3 is TGTGCCAGCAGCCCACTGGGGGGATCTGGAAACACCATATATTTT. As protein: CASSPLGGSGNTIYF.

V and J are TRBV9 and TRBJ2-3; D remains unclear. V shed 4 bases and J shed 2 bases, with 17 bases lying between them. There are 16 residues in the CDR3. The germline CDR1 and CDR2 sequences are SGDLS and YYNGEE. Here the CDR3 DNA reads TGTGCCAGCAGCTTCCGCTCTGATGGATACACAGATACGCAGTATTTT. Residues: CASSFRSDGYTDTQYF.

The chain recombines TRBV6-2 or TRBV6-3 with TRBJ1-1, with D possibly being TRBD1 (5 bases). Germline V lookup: CDR1 MNHEY, CDR2 SVGEGT. V was cut by 4 bases and J by 4 bases, with 10 bases left in between. The CDR3 contains 13 residues. The CDR3 DNA sequence: TGTGCCAGCAGTTCCAGGGCAAGCACTGAAGCTTTCTTT. It translates to CASSSRASTEAFF.

With regard to this clone: The same CDR3 arises from other DNA sequences in this sample as well. This chain connects TRBV30 to TRBJ1-5; D possibly corresponds to TRBD1 (5 bases). From germline, CDR1 is GTSNPN and CDR2 SVGIG (reference sequence). V lost 3 bases and J 3 bases, leaving 9 bases between the germline ends. The length of the CDR3 is 13 residues. CDR3 DNA: TGTGCCTGGAGCACAGGCAACAATCAGCCCCAGCATTTT. As protein: CAWSTGNNQPQHF.

The count of this clone is one. This chain links TRBV28 with TRBJ2-1; 8 bases are a match to TRBD2. Germline V gene sequence: CDR1 MDHEN, CDR2 SYDVKM. With V trimmed by 6 bases and J by 7 bases, 8 bases remained unmatched. The CDR3 spans 14 residues. CDR3 DNA: TGTGCCAGCAGCTCCGGGACTAGACCGAATGAGCAGTTCTTC. It codes for CASSSGTRPNEQFF.

The chain combines TRBV5-1 with TRBJ2-3; TRBD2 matches 9 bases. V trimming: 2 bases; J trimming: 0 bases; junction bases outside the gene matches: 10. The CDR3 covers 18 residues. Germline-derived CDR1 and CDR2 are SGHRS and YFSETQ. This CDR3 is CASSFEAGGGTSTDTQYF. In DNA, the CDR3 is TGCGCCAGCAGCTTTGAAGCGGGGGGCGGAACTAGCACAGATACGCAGTATTTT. Full variable domain (remainder filled in from reference TRBV5-1 and TRBJ2-3): KAGVTQTPRYLIKTRGQQVTLSCSPISGHRSVSWYQQTPGQGLQFLFEYFSETQRNKGNFPGRFSGRQFSNSRSEMNVSTLELGDSALYLCASSFEAGGGTSTDTQYFGPGTRLTVL.

The chain employs TRBV12-3 or TRBV12-4 and TRBJ1-1; D possibly corresponds to TRBD1 (6 bases). CDR3 length: 13 residues. V lost 3 bases to trimming and J lost 5 bases, with 10 bases between them. This CDR3 is CASSFGGQTEAFF. DNA of the CDR3: TGTGCCAGCAGTTTCGGGGGGCAGACTGAAGCTTTCTTT.

The J gene is TRBJ1-2, the V gene TRBV7-8; TRBD1 is a possible D gene (5 bases). V was pared by 1 base and J by 7 bases, with 13 bases between. Per germline, CDR1 SGHVS and CDR2 FQNEAQ. There are 14 residues in the CDR3. In DNA form, the CDR3 reads TGTGCCAGCAGCTTAGGGCTCTTGCAGGGTGGCTACACCTTC. As protein: CASSLGLLQGGYTF. The complete variable domain, with remaining parts taken from reference TRBV7-8 and TRBJ1-2, reads GAGVSQSPRYKVAKRGQDVALRCDPISGHVSLFWYQQALGQGPEFLTYFQNEAQLDKSGLPSDRFFAERPEGSVSTLKIQRTQQEDSAVYLCASSLGLLQGGYTFGSGTRLTVV.